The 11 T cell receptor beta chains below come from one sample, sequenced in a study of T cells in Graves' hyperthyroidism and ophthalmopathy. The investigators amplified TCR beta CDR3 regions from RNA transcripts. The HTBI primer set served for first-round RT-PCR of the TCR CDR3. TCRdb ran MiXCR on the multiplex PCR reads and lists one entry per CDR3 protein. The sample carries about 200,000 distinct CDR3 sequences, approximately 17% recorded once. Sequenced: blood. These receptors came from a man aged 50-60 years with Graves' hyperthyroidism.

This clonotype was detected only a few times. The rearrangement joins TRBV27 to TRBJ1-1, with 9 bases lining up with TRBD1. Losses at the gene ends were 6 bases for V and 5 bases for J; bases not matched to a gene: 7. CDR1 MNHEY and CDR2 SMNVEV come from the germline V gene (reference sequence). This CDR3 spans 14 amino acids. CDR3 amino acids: CASRETGGWTEAFF. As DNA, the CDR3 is TGTGCCAGCAGGGAGACAGGGGGATGGACTGAAGCTTTCTTT.

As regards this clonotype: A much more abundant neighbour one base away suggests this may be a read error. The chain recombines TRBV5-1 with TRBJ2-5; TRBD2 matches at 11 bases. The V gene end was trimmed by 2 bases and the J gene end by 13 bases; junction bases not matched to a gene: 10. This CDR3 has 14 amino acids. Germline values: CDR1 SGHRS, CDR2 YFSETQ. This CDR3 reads CASSLSGLAEVRYF. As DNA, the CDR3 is TGCGCCAGCAGCTTATCGGGACTAGCGGAAGTTCGGTACTTC.

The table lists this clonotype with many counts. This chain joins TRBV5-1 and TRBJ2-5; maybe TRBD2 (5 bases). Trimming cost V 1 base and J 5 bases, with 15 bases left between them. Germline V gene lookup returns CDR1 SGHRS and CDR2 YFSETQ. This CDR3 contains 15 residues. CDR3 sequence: CASSLSLAGAETQYF. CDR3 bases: TGCGCCAGCAGCTTGAGCCTGGCGGGCGCTGAGACCCAGTACTTC.

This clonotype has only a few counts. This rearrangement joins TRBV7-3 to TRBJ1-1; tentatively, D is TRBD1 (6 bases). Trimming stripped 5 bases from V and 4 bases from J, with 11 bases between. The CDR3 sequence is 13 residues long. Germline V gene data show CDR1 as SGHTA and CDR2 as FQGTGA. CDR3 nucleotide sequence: TGTGCCAGCAGCCAGGAGGGGGTCACTGAAGCTTTCTTT. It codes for CASSQEGVTEAFF.

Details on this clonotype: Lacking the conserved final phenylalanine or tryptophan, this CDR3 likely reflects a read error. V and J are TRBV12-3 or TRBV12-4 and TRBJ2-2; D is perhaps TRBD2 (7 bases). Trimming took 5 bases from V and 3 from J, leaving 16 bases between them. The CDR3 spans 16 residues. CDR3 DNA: TGTGCCAGCAGTCCTTGGGGGAGGGGGGACACCGGGGAGCTGTTTTCT. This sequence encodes CASSPWGRGDTGELFS.

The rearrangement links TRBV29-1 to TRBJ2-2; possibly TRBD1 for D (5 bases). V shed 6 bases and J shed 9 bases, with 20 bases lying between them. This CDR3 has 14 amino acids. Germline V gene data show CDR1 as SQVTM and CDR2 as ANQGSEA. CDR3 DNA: TGCAGCGTCAAATGGGGCCGGGTTACCAGGGAGCTGTTTTTT. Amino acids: CSVKWGRVTRELFF.

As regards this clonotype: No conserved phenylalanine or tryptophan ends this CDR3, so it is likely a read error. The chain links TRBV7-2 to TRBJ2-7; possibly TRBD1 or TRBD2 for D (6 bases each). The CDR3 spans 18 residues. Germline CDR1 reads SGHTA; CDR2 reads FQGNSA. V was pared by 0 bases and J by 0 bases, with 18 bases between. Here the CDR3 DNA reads TGTGCCAGCAGCTTAGCGGTTAGTCGGGGGCGGGTCTCCTACGAGCAGTACCTC. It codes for CASSLAVSRGRVSYEQYL.

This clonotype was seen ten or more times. The CDR3 loop is CASSSMTAYNEQFF. The CDR3 DNA reads TGTGCCAGCAGCTCCATGACAGCCTACAATGAGCAGTTCTTC. The rearrangement joins TRBV11-3 to TRBJ2-1; D may be TRBD1 (5 bases). Between the trimmed V and J ends, which lost 4 bases and 2 bases, there was a span of 9 bases. In germline, CDR1 is SGHNT, CDR2 YENEEA. This CDR3 comprises 14 residues.

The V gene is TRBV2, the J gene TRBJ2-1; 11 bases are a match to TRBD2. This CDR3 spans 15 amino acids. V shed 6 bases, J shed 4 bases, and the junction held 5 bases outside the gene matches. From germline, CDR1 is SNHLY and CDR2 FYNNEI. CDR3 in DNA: TGTGCCAGCAGGGAGACTAGCGGGACGTACAATGAGCAGTTCTTC. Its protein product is CASRETSGTYNEQFF.

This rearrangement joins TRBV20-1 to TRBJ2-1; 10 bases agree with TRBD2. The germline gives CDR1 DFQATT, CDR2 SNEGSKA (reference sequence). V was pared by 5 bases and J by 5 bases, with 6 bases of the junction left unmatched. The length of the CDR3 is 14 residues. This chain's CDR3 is CSALVGLADNEQFF. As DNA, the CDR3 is TGCAGTGCTCTAGTCGGACTAGCGGACAATGAGCAGTTCTTC.

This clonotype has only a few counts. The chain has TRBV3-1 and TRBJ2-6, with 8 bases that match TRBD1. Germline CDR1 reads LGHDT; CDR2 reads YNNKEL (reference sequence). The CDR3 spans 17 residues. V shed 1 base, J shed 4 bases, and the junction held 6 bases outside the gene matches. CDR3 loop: CASSQGTGPGGANVLTF. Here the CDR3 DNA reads TGTGCCAGCAGCCAAGGGACAGGGCCGGGAGGGGCCAACGTCCTGACTTTC.